The T cell receptor (beta chain) described here comes from a study of blood T cells in healthy people across ages. Combining a sample-barcoded 5' primer with a J-beta primer mix, a second PCR ran for 7 to 11 cycles. Carrying 12 random nucleotides, a template-switch adaptor labeled each individual cDNA molecule. One entry per CDR3 protein results from TCRdb running MiXCR on the 5' RACE reads. The table lists about 1,000,000 distinct CDR3 sequences, 35% to 55% of them singletons. Germline CDR1 SGHTA, CDR2 FQGTGA. The CDR3 is 16 amino acids. For this clonotype: One end of the junction varies from germline; a read error may be responsible.

The J gene is TRBJ2-1, the V gene TRBV7-3; 10 nucleotides agree with TRBD1. Source material: blood. The clonotype comes from a woman aged 60-70 years in good health. DNA of the CDR3: TGTGCCAGTAGCTTAACCGACAGGGGGCCGTACAATGAGCAGTTCTTC. Amino acids: CASSLTDRGPYNEQFF.